This T cell receptor beta chain was found in a study of T-cell memory formation after mild COVID-19. TCRdb used MiXCR to reprocess the 5' RACE reads, holding one entry per CDR3 protein. The sample has approximately 580,000 distinct CDR3 sequences; roughly 22% are singletons. This CDR3 has 14 amino acids. V was pared by 1 base and J by 4 bases, with 11 bases between. Germline assignment: CDR1 SEHNR and CDR2 FQNEAQ (reference sequence). Details on this clonotype: Antigen specificity is unknown.

Notes on the study in general: Pre-infection memory showed some responding clones, and this suggested that cross-reactive memory joined. Contracting CD4+ clones lay largely in CM and EM, with CD8+ ones residing in EMRA. Contracting clones from day 15 to 85 showed balanced CD4/CD8; later expanders favored CD4+.

This chain joins TRBV7-9 and TRBJ2-7; D assignment may be TRBD1 or TRBD2 (6 bases each). The source of this sequence is an adult woman who had mild COVID-19 (a few samples of this study predate the infection). Cell type and time point are not known. Sequences were obtained from PBMCs or a T cell subset sorted from them (not recorded which). This chain's CDR3 is CASSLGPGAYEQYF. In DNA, the CDR3 is TGTGCCAGCAGCTTAGGGCCGGGGGCGTACGAGCAGTACTTC.